This paragraph covers one T cell receptor beta chain sequence. The data were taken from a study of shared clonotypes between healthy human individuals. Repertoires were generated with immunoSEQ multiplex PCR, while TCRdb's copy carries only in-frame clones and drops some. In the table there are 2 million to 3 million clones, around 94% of which are singletons. The clonotype comes from a man younger than 30 in good health. Material: naive CD4+ T cells sorted from blood. Subset noted: CD45RA+ positively selected.

This CDR3 reads CASSLDRGSDEQYF. CDR3 sequence (DNA): TGTGCCAGCAGCTTAGACAGGGGGAGTGACGAGCAGTACTTC. This chain joins TRBV7-8 and TRBJ2-7; 8 bases are a match to TRBD1. With 1 base clipped from V and 5 bases from J, the junction kept 4 bases outside the gene matches. The germline V gene encodes CDR1 SGHVS and CDR2 FQNEAQ. This CDR3 contains 14 residues.